This T cell receptor (beta chain) was documented in a study of blood T cell repertoires in COVID-19. Study at large: Material from acute and convalescent COVID-19 was sourced from the United States, Italy and Spain. Sample material is recorded as cDNA or gDNA derived from T cells, B-cell-depleted T cells, or PBMCs.

This table comes from immunoSEQ multiplex PCR, and its TCRdb copy is limited to in-frame clones, with some not included. The top ten clones hold 14% of a sample with more than 80,000 clones, about four fifths of them seen once. This sequence was found in a woman in her sixties or seventies with acute or convalescent COVID-19. The sequencing sample was made of peripheral blood.

CDR3 sequence reads: CASSLEAGGTSNQPQHF. The CDR3 DNA reads as TGTGCCAGCAGCTTAGAGGCAGGGGGCACGAGCAATCAGCCCCAGCATTTT. The chain joins TRBV7-2 to TRBJ1-5; 8 positions match TRBD1. Trimming removed 1 base from V and 1 base from J; junction bases left unmatched: 6. Germline-derived CDR1 and CDR2 are SGHTA and FQGNSA. This CDR3 has 17 residues. Based on the CDR3 plus reference TRBV7-2 and TRBJ1-5, the full variable domain is GAGVSQSPSNKVTEKGKDVELRCDPISGHTALYWYRQSLGQGLEFLIYFQGNSAPDKSGLPSDRFSAERTGGSVSTLTIQRTQQEDSAVYLCASSLEAGGTSNQPQHFGDGTRLSIL.